Below, 26 T cell receptor beta chains from the same sample are listed, as sequenced in a study of CXCR3-negative and CXCR3-positive naive CD8 T cells (dated by TCRdb to the late 2010s). Their cognate antigens are unknown. Broader findings and caveats from the paper: TRB CDR3s from CXCR3-positive naive cells showed higher hydrophobicity (lower Kidera factor 4), lower energy, and higher strength and volume indices than CXCR3-negative naive cells.

Reads for this sample came from a NextSeq 550. The Human TCR Profiling Kit (MiLaboratory) was used to prepare UMI-labeled 5' RACE TRB cDNA libraries. Each CDR3 protein sequence appears as one entry after TCRdb reprocessed the reads, and no DNA is included. The table kept for this sample lists over 5,000 distinct CDR3 sequences. Approximately 1.6% of the sample is taken by the ten largest. What was sequenced was naive CXCR3+ CD8+ T cells from blood. The cell subset or site label on this specimen signifies: CD45RO-CCR7+CD27+CD95- naive CD8+ T cells expressing CXCR3 (TNR3+). The receptor set was obtained from a human donor in good health. Some clones in this sample may be carry-over from other donors' samples.

This clonotype is called medium-sized based on its frequency. The chain is built from TRBV27 and TRBJ1-1; as DNA is missing, the TRBD1 call by TCRdb cannot be tested. The CDR3 consists of 15 residues. CDR1 is MNHEY, CDR2 SMNVEV, per germline (reference sequence). CDR3 loop: CASSPTGAGYTEAFF.

This clonotype is identified as medium-sized (0.01 to 0.1%) from frequency. V and J are TRBV7-2 and TRBJ2-7; there is no DNA to check the TCRdb D call of TRBD2. CDR1 SGHTA and CDR2 FQGNSA come from the germline V gene. This CDR3 has 17 amino acids. The CDR3 sequence is CASSPLTSGRSSYEQYF.

According to its frequency, this clonotype is medium-sized. The rearrangement joins TRBV29-1 to TRBJ1-2; TCRdb reports TRBD1, a call that lacks DNA to check it against. Germline V CDR1 and CDR2: SQVTM, ANQGSEA. The CDR3 runs to 12 residues. CDR3 amino acids: CSVTWGTGGNTF.

By frequency, this clonotype is medium-sized. This chain links TRBV7-2 with TRBJ1-1. From germline, CDR1 is SGHTA and CDR2 FQGNSA. This CDR3 comprises 15 residues. The CDR3 protein is CASSWLRGMDTEAFF.

The chain carries TRBV5-1 and TRBJ2-7; TCRdb proposes TRBD1, but this gene call is untestable without DNA. Germline assignment: CDR1 SGHRS and CDR2 YFSETQ. The CDR3 length is 15 residues. The CDR3 sequence is CASSSGTGETYEQYF.

This chain links TRBV6-2 or TRBV6-3 with TRBJ1-2; TCRdb indicates TRBD1, and absent DNA this call remains unverified. CDR3 length equals 14 residues. CDR1 is MNHEY and CDR2 is SVGEGT in the germline V gene. The CDR3 loop reads CASSYSKFRGGYTF.

This clonotype registers medium-sized by frequency. The V call is TRBV14, the J call TRBJ1-4; the D call of TRBD1 rests on TCRdb alone, since no DNA is present to check it. Germline-derived CDR1 and CDR2 are SGHDN and FVKESK. The CDR3 is 15 amino acids. The CDR3 is CASSQVSDSPEKLFF.

The genes are TRBV3-1 and TRBJ2-1; TCRdb gives TRBD2 as the D gene, but with no DNA this cannot be confirmed. Per the germline V gene, CDR1 is LGHDT and CDR2 is YNNKEL (reference sequence). This CDR3 has 15 residues. The CDR3: CASSPRGPLLLEQFF.

This rearrangement joins TRBV4-1 to TRBJ2-7; TCRdb returns TRBD2, unconfirmable since there is no DNA. Germline V gene sequence: CDR1 MGHRA, CDR2 YSYEKL. The CDR3 covers 16 residues. Here the CDR3 reads CASSHGGQTASYEQYF.

This sequence joins TRBV28 and TRBJ1-1. CDR3 length: 15 residues. Germline-derived CDR1 and CDR2 are MDHEN and SYDVKM. CDR3 residues: CASSFIPAGHTEAFF.

The chain links TRBV10-3 to TRBJ1-2; checking the TCRdb D call of TRBD1 is not possible without DNA. Germline assignment: CDR1 ENHRY and CDR2 SYGVKD. This CDR3 comprises 14 residues. CDR3 sequence reads: CAIPLSGVEYGYTF.

The chain carries TRBV29-1 and TRBJ2-7; checking the TCRdb D call of TRBD1 is not possible without DNA. Germline lookup yields CDR1 SQVTM and CDR2 ANQGSEA. The CDR3 has 14 amino acids. CDR3: CSVKGTGINYEQYF.

The chain employs TRBV29-1 and TRBJ2-5; checking the TCRdb D call of TRBD1 is not possible without DNA. CDR1 and CDR2 from the germline V gene are SQVTM and ANQGSEA. This CDR3 comprises 19 residues. CDR3 amino acids: CSVEDLRAGPGRGRETQYF. Filled out from reference TRBV29-1 and TRBJ2-5, the complete variable domain reads SAVISQKPSRDICQRGTSLTIQCQVDSQVTMMFWYRQQPGQSLTLIATANQGSEATYESGFVIDKFPISRPNLTFSTLTVSNMSPEDSSIYLCSVEDLRAGPGRGRETQYFGPGTRLLVL.

This sequence joins TRBV7-9 and TRBJ1-1; no DNA is available, so the TRBD1 call from TCRdb remains unchecked. The CDR3 extends over 15 amino acids. The germline gives CDR1 SEHNR, CDR2 FQNEAQ (reference sequence). CDR3 region: CASSTPEGTSTEAFF. Looking up the rest from reference TRBV7-9 and TRBJ1-1 gives the full variable domain: DTGVSQNPRHKITKRGQNVTFRCDPISEHNRLYWYRQTLGQGPEFLTYFQNEAQLEKSRLLSDRFSAERPKGSFSTLEIQRTEQGDSAMYLCASSTPEGTSTEAFFGQGTRLTVV.

This clonotype is called medium-sized (0.01 to 0.1%) based on its frequency. The chain combines TRBV6-2 or TRBV6-3 with TRBJ2-1; as DNA is missing, the TRBD2 call by TCRdb cannot be tested. Germline V gives CDR1 MNHEY, CDR2 SVGEGT. This CDR3 spans 16 amino acids. The CDR3 is CASSYVRSGSYNEQFF.

The rearrangement links TRBV6-2 or TRBV6-3 to TRBJ2-1; TCRdb names TRBD2, which stays unverified in the absence of DNA. Germline V gene lookup returns CDR1 MNHEY and CDR2 SVGEGT. This CDR3 contains 15 residues. CDR3 sequence: CASSYVLAPGIGQFF.

The V call is TRBV6-4, the J call TRBJ2-5. The CDR3 is 15 residues long. Per germline, CDR1 MRHNA and CDR2 SNTAGT. The CDR3 loop is CASISRDGQQETQYF.

This clonotype is medium-sized by frequency. V and J are TRBV7-9 and TRBJ2-3; no DNA is available, so the TRBD2 call from TCRdb remains unchecked. Germline-derived CDR1 and CDR2 are SEHNR and FQNEAQ (reference sequence). The CDR3 is made up of 15 amino acids. CDR3 protein: CASPSTRDFTDTQYF.

This clonotype is labeled medium-sized based on frequency. The chain recombines TRBV30 with TRBJ2-2. Looked up from germline, CDR1 is GTSNPN and CDR2 is SVGIG (reference sequence). The CDR3 consists of 11 residues. The CDR3 sequence: CAWSDPGELFF.

Considering frequency, this clonotype is medium-sized. This rearrangement joins TRBV27 to TRBJ1-4. The CDR3 sequence is 14 residues long. Germline V gene lookup returns CDR1 MNHEY and CDR2 SMNVEV (reference sequence). The CDR3 sequence is CASTSRGTGEKLFF.

According to its frequency, this clonotype is medium-sized. The chain recombines TRBV29-1 with TRBJ2-1; TCRdb outputs TRBD1, but without DNA this stays unchecked. The CDR3 totals 12 residues. Germline V CDR1 and CDR2: SQVTM, ANQGSEA. CDR3 sequence: CSAGTDYNEQFF.

According to its frequency, this clonotype is medium-sized. This chain connects TRBV29-1 to TRBJ2-4; TCRdb proposes TRBD1, but this gene call is untestable without DNA. The CDR3 has 15 amino acids. Germline assignment: CDR1 SQVTM and CDR2 ANQGSEA. The CDR3 spells CSAWLTETNQNIQYF.

This clonotype is medium-sized by frequency. The CDR3 sequence: CASSQDYRFEQYF. The chain recombines TRBV3-1 with TRBJ2-7. Germline loops: CDR1 LGHDT, CDR2 YNNKEL (reference sequence). This CDR3 is 13 amino acids long.

Its frequency marks this clonotype as medium-sized. V and J are TRBV7-2 and TRBJ2-3. Looked up from germline, CDR1 is SGHTA and CDR2 is FQGNSA. The CDR3 covers 15 residues. This chain's CDR3 is CASSVTGIGTDTQYF. The variable domain in full, completed from reference TRBV7-2 and TRBJ2-3, reads GAGVSQSPSNKVTEKGKDVELRCDPISGHTALYWYRQSLGQGLEFLIYFQGNSAPDKSGLPSDRFSAERTGGSVSTLTIQRTQQEDSAVYLCASSVTGIGTDTQYFGPGTRLTVL.

This chain joins TRBV6-6 and TRBJ2-5. The CDR3 runs to 16 residues. CDR1 MNHNY and CDR2 SVGAGI come from the germline V gene (reference sequence). The CDR3 protein is CASSYSITALEETQYF.

The rearrangement joins TRBV19 to TRBJ2-1; TCRdb designates TRBD1, a call that cannot be tested without DNA. The CDR3 loop spans 12 amino acids. Germline CDR1 is LNHDA and CDR2 is SQIVND (reference sequence). This chain's CDR3 is CASGDSYNEQFF.